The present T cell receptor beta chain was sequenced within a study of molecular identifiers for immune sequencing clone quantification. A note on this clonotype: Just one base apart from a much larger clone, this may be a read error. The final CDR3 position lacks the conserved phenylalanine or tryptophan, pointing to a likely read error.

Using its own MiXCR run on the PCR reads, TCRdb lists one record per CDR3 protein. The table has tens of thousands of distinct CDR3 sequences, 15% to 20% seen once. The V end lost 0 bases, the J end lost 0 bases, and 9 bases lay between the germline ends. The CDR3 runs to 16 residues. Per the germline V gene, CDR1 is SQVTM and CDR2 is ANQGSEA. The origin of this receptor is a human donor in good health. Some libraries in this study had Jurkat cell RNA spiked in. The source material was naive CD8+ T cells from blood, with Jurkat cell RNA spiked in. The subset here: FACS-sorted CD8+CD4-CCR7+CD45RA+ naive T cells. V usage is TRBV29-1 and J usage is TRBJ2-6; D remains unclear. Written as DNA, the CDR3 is TGCAGCGTTGAAGATCAGTGGGGCTCTGGGGCCAACGTCCTGACTCTC. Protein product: CSVEDQWGSGANVLTL.